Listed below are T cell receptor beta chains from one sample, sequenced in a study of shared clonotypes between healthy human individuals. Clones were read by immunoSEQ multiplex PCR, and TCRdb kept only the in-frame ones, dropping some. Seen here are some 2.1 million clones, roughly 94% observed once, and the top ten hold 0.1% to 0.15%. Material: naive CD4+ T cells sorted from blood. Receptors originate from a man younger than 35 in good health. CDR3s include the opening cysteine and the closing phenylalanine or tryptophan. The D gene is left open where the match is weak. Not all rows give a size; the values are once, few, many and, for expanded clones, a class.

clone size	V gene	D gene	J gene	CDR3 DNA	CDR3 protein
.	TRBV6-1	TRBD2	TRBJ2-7	TGTGCCAGCACTCAAGGGGGGACTAGTGTCTACGAGCAGTACTTC	CASTQGGTSVYEQYF
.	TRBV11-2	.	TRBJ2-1	TGTGCCAGCACCTCCCGAGGTTGGGGGAGCTCCTACAATGAGCAGTTCTTC	CASTSRGWGSSYNEQFF
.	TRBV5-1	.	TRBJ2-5	TGCGCCAGCACCCGGTCAGGACAGCAAGAGACCCAGTACTTC	CASTRSGQQETQYF
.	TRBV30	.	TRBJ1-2	TGTGCCATCGGGGGAGGGACAAGGGATAACTATGGCTACACCTTC	CAIGGGTRDNYGYTF
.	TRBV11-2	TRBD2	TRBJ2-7	TGTGCCAGCAGCAGAGGACTAGCGGGGCATGGCGAGCAGTACTTC	CASSRGLAGHGEQYF
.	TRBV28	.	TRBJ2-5	TGTGCCAGCCACCGGGGTCTAAGAGAGACCCAGTACTTC	CASHRGLRETQYF
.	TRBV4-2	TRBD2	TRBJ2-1	TGTGCCAGCAGCCAAGCAACTAGCGGACCCCACAATGAGCAGTTCTTC	CASSQATSGPHNEQFF
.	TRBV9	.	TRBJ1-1	TGTGCCAGCAGCGTCCTGGGGGCGGGGACTGAAGCTTTCTTT	CASSVLGAGTEAFF
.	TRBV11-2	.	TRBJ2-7	TGTGCCAGCAGCTTATGGACGATGAGCTACGAGCAGTACTTC	CASSLWTMSYEQYF
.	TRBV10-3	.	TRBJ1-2	TGTGCCATCAGTGAGGATGGGGGGAACTATGGCTACACCTTC	CAISEDGGNYGYTF
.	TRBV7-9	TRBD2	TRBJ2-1	TGTGCCAGCAGCCCGACTAGCGGGAGTGTCTCCTACAATGAGCAGTTCTTC	CASSPTSGSVSYNEQFF
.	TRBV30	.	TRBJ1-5	TGTGCCTGGAGTCCTCATGGGGGGATGGGCCAGCCCCAGCATTTT	CAWSPHGGMGQPQHF
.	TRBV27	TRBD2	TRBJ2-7	TGTGCCAGCAGTTTATCGAGACTAGCGGCGCAGTACTTC	CASSLSRLAAQYF
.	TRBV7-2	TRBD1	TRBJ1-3	TGTGCCAGCAGCACAACAGGGGTTTCCTCTGGAAACACCATATATTTT	CASSTTGVSSGNTIYF
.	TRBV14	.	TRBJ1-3	TGTGCCAGCAGCCAAGCCACCCCAGGGGCTGGAAACACCATATATTTT	CASSQATPGAGNTIYF
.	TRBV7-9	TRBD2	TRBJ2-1	TGTGCCAGCAGCTTACTAGCGGGGGGTTACAATGAGCAGTTCTTC	CASSLLAGGYNEQFF
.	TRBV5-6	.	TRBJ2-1	TGTGCCAGCAGCTGGCTACTGACTAGTGAGCAGTTCTTC	CASSWLLTSEQFF
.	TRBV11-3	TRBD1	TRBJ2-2	TGTGCCAGCAGCCCCGGGACAGGGACCGGGGAGCTGTTTTTT	CASSPGTGTGELFF
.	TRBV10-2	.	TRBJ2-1	TGCGCCAGCAGTGAGATTGACAGGTACAATGAGCAGTTCTTC	CASSEIDRYNEQFF
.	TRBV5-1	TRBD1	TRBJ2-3	TGCGCCAGCACGTCCTTTCAGGGGGCTAGCACAGATACGCAGTATTTT	CASTSFQGASTDTQYF
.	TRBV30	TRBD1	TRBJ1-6	TGTGCCTGGCAAGCCGGGACAGGGGGTTCACCCCTCCACTTT	CAWQAGTGGSPLHF
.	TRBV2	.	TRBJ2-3	TGTGCCAGCAGCAGGGGAATGGGGCCAGATACGCAGTATTTT	CASSRGMGPDTQYF
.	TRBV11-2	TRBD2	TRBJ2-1	TGTGCCAGCAGCATCTCTAGCGGGGTTGAGCAGTTCTTC	CASSISSGVEQFF
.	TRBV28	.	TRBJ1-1	TGTGCCAGCAGTTTTGGCCAGTTAGGGTCCGGCAACACTGAAGCTTTCTTT	CASSFGQLGSGNTEAFF
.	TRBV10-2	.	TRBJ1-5	TGCGCCAGCATGCCGGGGTCGAGCAATCAGCCCCAGCATTTT	CASMPGSSNQPQHF
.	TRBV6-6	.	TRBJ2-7	TGTGCCAGCAGTTCCCCAGGCTCCTACGAGCAGTACTTC	CASSSPGSYEQYF
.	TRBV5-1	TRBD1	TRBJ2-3	TGCGCCAGCCCCCCCCGGAGCAGGGGGACAGATACGCAGTATTTT	CASPPRSRGTDTQYF
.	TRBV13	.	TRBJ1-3	TGTGCCAGCAGTTCTACCGAACAGGGTCGCGGAAACACCATATATTTT	CASSSTEQGRGNTIYF
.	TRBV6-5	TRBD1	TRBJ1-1	TGTGCCAGCAGTCAAGGGACAGGGAGGAACACTGAAGCTTTCTTT	CASSQGTGRNTEAFF
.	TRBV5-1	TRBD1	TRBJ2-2	TGCGCCAGCAGCTTGTGGACAGGGGGCCCCGGGGAGCTGTTTTTT	CASSLWTGGPGELFF
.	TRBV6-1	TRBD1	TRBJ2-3	TGTGCCAGCAGGGGAGGACAGGGGGCCGCAGATACGCAGTATTTT	CASRGGQGAADTQYF
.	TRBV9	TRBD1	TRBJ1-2	TGTGCCAGCAGTACGACAGGGGTAAATGGCTACACCTTC	CASSTTGVNGYTF
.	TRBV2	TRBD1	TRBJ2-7	TGTGCCAGTTCGGGACAGGGATTGAACGAGCAGTACTTC	CASSGQGLNEQYF
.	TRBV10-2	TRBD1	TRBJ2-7	TGCGCCAGCTCGGACAGGGTGATACGTGAGCAGTACTTC	CASSDRVIREQYF
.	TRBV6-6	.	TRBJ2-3	TGTGCCAGCAGCCAAGGCGGAGATACGCAGTATTTT	CASSQGGDTQYF
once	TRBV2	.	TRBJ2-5	TGTGCCAGCACCGGGCTAGGCGGGATCCAAGAGACCCAGTACTTC	CASTGLGGIQETQYF
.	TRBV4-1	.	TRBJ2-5	TGCGCCAGCAGCCAAGACCCAGGTAGCGCGGAGACCCAGTACTTC	CASSQDPGSAETQYF
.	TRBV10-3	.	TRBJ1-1	TGTGCCATCAGTGAGTCAGGGGATGAGGCTTTCTTT	CAISESGDEAFF
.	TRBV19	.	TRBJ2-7	TGTGCCAGTAGTGACGACGACAGGCTACACGAGCAGTACTTC	CASSDDDRLHEQYF
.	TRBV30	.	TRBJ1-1	TGTGCCTGGAGTTCTACGGGCACTGAAGCTTTCTTT	CAWSSTGTEAFF
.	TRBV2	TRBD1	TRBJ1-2	TGTGCCAGCAGGCCCGGCACAGGGGTTGGCTACACCTTC	CASRPGTGVGYTF
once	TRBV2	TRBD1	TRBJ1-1	TGTGCCAGCAGCCGGACAGGGGCCACTGAAGCTTTCTTT	CASSRTGATEAFF
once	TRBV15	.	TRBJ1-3	TGTGCCACCAGCAGAGGCGCACTGATCTCTGGAAACACCATATATTTT	CATSRGALISGNTIYF
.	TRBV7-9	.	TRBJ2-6	TGTGCCAGCAGCTCCCCTAACTCTGGGGCCAACGTCCTGACTTTC	CASSSPNSGANVLTF
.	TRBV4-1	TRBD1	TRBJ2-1	TGCGCCAGCAGCCAATACTACCGTGGCAGGGGGCACAATGAGCAGTTCTTC	CASSQYYRGRGHNEQFF
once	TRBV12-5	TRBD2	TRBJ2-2	TGTGCCTCGTCGCCTAGCGGGGGACTCACCGGGGAGCTGTTTTTT	CASSPSGGLTGELFF
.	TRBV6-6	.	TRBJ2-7	TGTGCCAGCAACCGGGGGGCGAGCTACGAGCAGTACTTC	CASNRGASYEQYF
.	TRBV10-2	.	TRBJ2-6	TGCGCCAGCAGTGAGTTCTCTGGGGCCAACGTCCTGACTTTC	CASSEFSGANVLTF